This T cell receptor (beta chain) was observed in a study of Ad26.COV2.S vaccination and SARS-CoV-2 variants. Looking at the study overall: A participant enrolled in the COV1001 Ad26.COV2.S trial arm provided the sample. General study findings and limits: Vaccinated individuals (as opposed to placebo recipients) had higher spike-specific TCR breadth. Non-spike TCR breadth did not differ much between vaccine and placebo recipients.

Specified treatment: 15 to 20 received Ad26.COV2.S at low or high dose, single or two shots; 5 received placebo; per-sample allocation not given. Specimens were obtained on day 63 following the first vaccine or placebo injection. Vaccination employed an Ad26 vector expressing the Wuhan-strain SARS-CoV-2 spike. As to this clone: Its specificity is not known.

The table came from immunoSEQ multiplex PCR; TCRdb's copy has only in-frame clones and leaves some out. The table records some 480,000 clones, roughly nine tenths of them present only once. The CDR3 has 15 residues. Germline-derived CDR1 and CDR2 are MDHEN and SYDVKM. V was pared by 5 bases and J by 2 bases, with 14 bases between. The genes are TRBV28 and TRBJ2-3; D may be TRBD2 (6 bases). The starting material was peripheral blood, obtained in a trial of Ad26.COV2.S vaccine versus placebo. This clonotype was obtained from a person between 18 and 60 years old who received the Ad26.COV2.S COVID-19 vaccine or a placebo. The chain's CDR3 is CASSASRDPTDTQYF. The CDR3 DNA sequence: TGTGCCAGCAGTGCCTCGCGGGACCCCACAGATACGCAGTATTTT.